Shown below are 16 T cell receptor beta chains from a single sample sequenced in a study of lymphopenia after photon versus proton radiotherapy. This table comes from immunoSEQ multiplex PCR, and its TCRdb copy is limited to in-frame clones, with some not included. This sample has under 30,000 clones, with roughly 87% found just once. The sample here was peripheral blood, taken from a patient treated with photon-based radiotherapy. The receptor set was obtained from a man aged 50-60 years with gastric cancer.

V and J are TRBV4-3 and TRBJ2-7, with D perhaps being TRBD1 or TRBD2 (5 bases each). Germline-derived CDR1 and CDR2 are LGHNA and YSLEER. V gave up 0 bases and J gave up 4 bases, with 10 bases separating them. The CDR3 covers 14 residues. CDR3 coding DNA: TGCGCCAGCAGCCAAGATCGAGAGGGGTACGAGCAGTACTTC. Translating gives CASSQDREGYEQYF.

CDR3 bases: TGTGCCAGCAGCTCACCCAATTCACCCCTCCACTTT. Translating it yields CASSSPNSPLHF. J is TRBJ1-6 and V is TRBV7-2; the D is unclear. This CDR3 has 12 amino acids. V was shortened by 4 bases and J by 7 bases, with 5 bases between the two germline ends. Germline assignment: CDR1 SGHTA and CDR2 FQGNSA.

The J gene is TRBJ1-6, the V gene TRBV9; a possible D gene is TRBD1 (5 bases). V dropped 4 bases and J dropped 14 bases, with 19 bases sitting between them. Germline V gene lookup returns CDR1 SGDLS and CDR2 YYNGEE. The CDR3 loop spans 14 amino acids. The CDR3: CASSPRDVRRTLHF. The DNA for the CDR3 is TGTGCCAGCAGCCCAAGGGACGTTCGGCGGACCCTCCACTTT.

The chain is built from TRBV30 and TRBJ1-5; a weak D match, TRBD1 (5 bases). Germline V gives CDR1 GTSNPN, CDR2 SVGIG (reference sequence). This CDR3 contains 14 residues. V lost 3 bases to trimming and J lost 3 bases, with 12 bases between them. The CDR3 coding sequence is TGTGCCTGGAGGGGAACAGGTTACAATCAGCCCCAGCATTTT. It codes for CAWRGTGYNQPQHF.

The chain uses TRBV15 and TRBJ2-7; D gene ambiguous. V dropped 2 bases and J dropped 4 bases, with 12 bases sitting between them. The germline CDR1 and CDR2 sequences are LNHNV and YYDKDF (reference sequence). The CDR3 totals 14 residues. CDR3 in DNA: TGTGCCACCAGCAGACTCCGAGGCGAATACGAGCAGTACTTC. Translated, it gives CATSRLRGEYEQYF.

The sample holds one count of this clone. The chain is built from TRBV5-4 and TRBJ1-1, with TRBD1 matching over 11 bases. This CDR3 region has 15 residues. V lost 0 bases to trimming and J lost 6 bases; unmatched junction nucleotides: 4. Germline CDR1 reads SGHNT; CDR2 reads YYREEE (reference sequence). The CDR3 coding sequence is TGTGCCAGCAGCTTGGGGGACAGGGGGTTAGCTGAAGCTTTCTTT. Translating it yields CASSLGDRGLAEAFF. Full variable domain (rest looked up from reference TRBV5-4 and TRBJ1-1): ETGVTQSPTHLIKTRGQQVTLRCSSQSGHNTVSWYQQALGQGPQFIFQYYREEENGRGNFPPRFSGLQFPNYSSELNVNALELDDSALYLCASSLGDRGLAEAFFGQGTRLTVV.

This chain connects TRBV10-3 to TRBJ1-5, with D tentatively TRBD1 (5 bases). The CDR3 spans 14 residues. Trimming cost V 3 bases and J 6 bases, with 12 bases left between them. Germline values: CDR1 ENHRY, CDR2 SYGVKD. The CDR3 coding sequence is TGTGCCATCAGTGAAGGAGGGGCGGGTCAGCCCCAGCATTTT. Its translation: CAISEGGAGQPQHF.

The genes are TRBV5-1 and TRBJ2-7, with 7 bases lining up with TRBD1. The CDR3 runs to 13 residues. The ends lost 4 bases at V and 6 bases at J; junction bases unmatched: 7. Per germline, CDR1 SGHRS and CDR2 YFSETQ. The CDR3 nucleotides read TGCGCCAGCAGCCGTGACGGGGACAGCGAGCAGTACGTC. As protein: CASSRDGDSEQYV.

The chain couples TRBV2 to TRBJ2-2; TRBD2 aligns across 8 bases. J was trimmed by 7 bases and V by 8 bases; bases with no gene match: 12. The CDR3 has 15 amino acids. Germline V gene lookup returns CDR1 SNHLY and CDR2 FYNNEI. The DNA of the CDR3 is TGTGCCAGCGGGCTGGAGCGGGGGCCTGGCGGGGAGCTGTTTTTT. It yields the protein CASGLERGPGGELFF.

This chain uses TRBV7-9 with TRBJ2-2; D is unclear. V was cut by 5 bases and J by 7 bases, with 11 bases left in between. Germline V CDR1 and CDR2: SEHNR, FQNEAQ (reference sequence). CDR3 length equals 13 residues. CDR3 protein: CASSLSGVGELFF. CDR3 sequence (DNA): TGTGCCAGCAGCCTCTCTGGGGTCGGGGAGCTGTTTTTT.

The rearrangement links TRBV7-9 to TRBJ1-1, with 9 bases fitting TRBD1. The CDR3 has 15 amino acids. J was trimmed by 4 bases and V by 2 bases; bases with no gene match: 5. The germline gives CDR1 SEHNR, CDR2 FQNEAQ (reference sequence). For the CDR3, the DNA is TGTGCCAGCAGCTTACTCCGGGACAGGGTCACTGAAGCTTTCTTT. The encoded protein is CASSLLRDRVTEAFF.

The V and J genes are TRBV10-1 and TRBJ2-1; D is perhaps TRBD1 or TRBD2 (5 bases each). Germline V gene data show CDR1 as WNHNN and CDR2 as SYGVQD (reference sequence). This CDR3 has 15 residues. The V end was cut by 0 bases, the J end by 7 bases, with 13 bases between. In DNA, the CDR3 is TGCGCCAGCAGTGAGTCGGGACCCGGCTTAAATGAGCAGTTCTTC. It translates to CASSESGPGLNEQFF.

In nucleotides, the CDR3 is TGTGCCAGCAGCTCCTGGACAGGGAAATATTCACCCCTCCACTTT. Protein sequence: CASSSWTGKYSPLHF. This chain uses TRBV5-6 with TRBJ1-6, with 8 bases lining up with TRBD1. The CDR3 has 15 amino acids. Germline-derived CDR1 and CDR2 are SGHDT and YYEEEE. J gave up 8 bases and V 3 bases, and 7 bases lay outside the gene matches.

The chain has TRBV19 and TRBJ2-7; a weak D match, TRBD1 (5 bases). The CDR3 spans 12 residues. The V and J ends lost 5 bases and 6 bases respectively, with 11 bases between them. Germline CDR1 reads LNHDA; CDR2 reads SQIVND (reference sequence). The CDR3 bases are TGTGCCAGTAGTCCCAGGGTCGGCGAGCAGTACTTC. This gives the protein CASSPRVGEQYF.

The gene calls are TRBV18 and TRBJ2-7, with a tentative D call TRBD1 (6 bases). The CDR3 length is 14 residues. Per germline, CDR1 KGHSH and CDR2 LQKENI. Trimming stripped 4 bases from V and 5 bases from J, with 15 bases between. The DNA for the CDR3 is TGTGCCAGCTCACGAGATACAGGGTCCAACGAGCAGTACTTC. This codes for CASSRDTGSNEQYF. Drawing the rest from reference TRBV18 and TRBJ2-7, the complete variable domain is NAGVMQNPRHLVRRRGQEARLRCSPMKGHSHVYWYRQLPEEGLKFMVYLQKENIIDESGMPKERFSAEFPKEGPSILRIQQVVRGDSAAYFCASSRDTGSNEQYFGPGTRLTVT.

The chain links TRBV5-4 to TRBJ2-3; possibly TRBD2 for D (6 bases). In germline, CDR1 is SGHNT, CDR2 YYREEE (reference sequence). V was shortened by 0 bases and J by 8 bases, with 19 bases between the two germline ends. This CDR3 comprises 16 residues. The CDR3 region has the DNA TGTGCCAGCAGCTTGGGCGACGGAGGGGCGCGCGTTACGCAGTATTTT. It encodes CASSLGDGGARVTQYF.